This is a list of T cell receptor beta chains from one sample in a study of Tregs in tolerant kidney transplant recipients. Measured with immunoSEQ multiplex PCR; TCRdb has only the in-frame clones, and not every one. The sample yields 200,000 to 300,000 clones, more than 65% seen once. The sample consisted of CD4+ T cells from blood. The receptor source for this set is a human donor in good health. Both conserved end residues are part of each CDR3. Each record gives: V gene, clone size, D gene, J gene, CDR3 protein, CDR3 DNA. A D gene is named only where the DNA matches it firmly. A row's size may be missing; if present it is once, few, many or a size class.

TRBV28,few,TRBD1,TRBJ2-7,CASSSPGQGREQYF,TGTGCCAGCAGTTCCCCTGGACAGGGTCGCGAGCAGTACTTC
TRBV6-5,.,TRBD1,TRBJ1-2,CASSYSGTGNYGYTF,TGTGCCAGCAGTTACTCGGGGACAGGGAACTATGGCTACACCTTC
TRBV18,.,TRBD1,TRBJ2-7,CASSRDRGGEQYF,TGTGCCAGCTCTCGGGACAGGGGAGGCGAGCAGTACTTC
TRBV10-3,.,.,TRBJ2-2,CAISDRDQLNTGELFF,TGTGCCATCAGTGACCGAGACCAGTTAAACACCGGGGAGCTGTTTTTT
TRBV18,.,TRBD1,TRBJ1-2,CASSRDRVGYGYTF,TGTGCCAGCTCGCGGGACAGGGTTGGCTATGGCTACACCTTC
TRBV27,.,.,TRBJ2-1,CASSSLLEAPAYNEQFF,TGTGCCAGCAGTTCACTCTTGGAGGCTCCGGCCTACAATGAGCAGTTCTTC
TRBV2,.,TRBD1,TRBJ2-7,CASTDRDRVITYEQYF,TGTGCCAGCACTGACCGGGACAGGGTAATCACCTACGAGCAGTACTTC
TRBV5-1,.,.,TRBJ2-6,CASSLAGGTGANVLTF,TGCGCCAGCAGCTTGGCCGGCGGTACTGGGGCCAACGTCCTGACTTTC
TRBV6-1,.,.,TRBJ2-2,CASSEERAETANTGELFF,TGTGCCAGCAGTGAAGAGCGAGCGGAGACGGCGAACACCGGGGAGCTGTTTTTT
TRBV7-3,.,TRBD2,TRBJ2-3,CASSPTSGGLFTDTQYF,TGTGCCAGCAGCCCGACTAGCGGGGGGCTTTTCACAGATACGCAGTATTTT
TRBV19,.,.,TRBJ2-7,CASSLRGPTPYEQYF,TGTGCCAGTAGCCTCAGGGGCCCGACCCCCTACGAGCAGTACTTC
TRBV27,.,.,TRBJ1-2,CASGFKGYGYTF,TGTGCCAGCGGATTCAAGGGCTATGGCTACACCTTC
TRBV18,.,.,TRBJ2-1,CASSPRTDYNEQFF,TGTGCCAGCTCACCGCGGACGGACTACAATGAGCAGTTCTTC
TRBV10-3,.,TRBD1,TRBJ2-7,CAISVTGQPYEQYF,TGTGCCATCAGTGTGACGGGACAGCCCTACGAGCAGTACTTC
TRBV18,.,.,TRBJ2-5,CASSPSWGETQYF,TGTGCCAGCTCACCGTCATGGGGGGAGACCCAGTACTTC
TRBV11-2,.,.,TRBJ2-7,CASSPAGAGNSYEQYF,TGTGCCAGCAGCCCCGCCGGCGCGGGTAATTCCTACGAGCAGTACTTC
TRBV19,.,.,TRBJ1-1,CASSIPGPTEAFF,TGTGCCAGTAGTATTCCGGGTCCCACTGAAGCTTTCTTT
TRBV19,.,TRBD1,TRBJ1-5,CASSIPQGDQPQHF,TGTGCCAGTAGTATACCACAGGGGGATCAGCCCCAGCATTTT
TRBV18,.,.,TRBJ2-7,CASSPGPGGYEQYF,TGTGCCAGCTCACCAGGGCCCGGGGGCTACGAGCAGTACTTC
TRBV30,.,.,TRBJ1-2,CAWSLGVRNYGYTF,TGTGCCTGGAGTTTAGGGGTCCGCAACTATGGCTACACCTTC
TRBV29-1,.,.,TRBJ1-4,CSAREGNEKLFF,TGCAGCGCAAGGGAAGGGAATGAAAAACTGTTTTTT
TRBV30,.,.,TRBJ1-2,CAWSRGTLQITGYGYTF,TGTGCCTGGAGCCGCGGGACCTTACAAATTACCGGTTATGGCTACACCTTC
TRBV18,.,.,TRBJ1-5,CASSPGLGNQPQHF,TGTGCCAGCTCACCAGGGTTGGGCAATCAGCCCCAGCATTTT
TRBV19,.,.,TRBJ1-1,CASSTSRVGAAFF,TGTGCCAGTAGTACTTCGAGAGTCGGAGCAGCTTTCTTT
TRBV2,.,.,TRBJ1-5,CASSDQISNQPQHF,TGTGCCAGCAGTGACCAGATTAGCAATCAGCCCCAGCATTTT
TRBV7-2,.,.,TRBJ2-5,CASSPPRGETQYF,TGTGCCAGCAGCCCTCCTCGGGGGGAGACCCAGTACTTC
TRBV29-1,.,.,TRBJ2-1,CSVDSRGTNNEQFF,TGCAGCGTTGATTCCAGGGGTACGAACAATGAGCAGTTCTTC
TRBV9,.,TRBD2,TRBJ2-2,CASSPLAGGVTGELFF,TGTGCCAGCAGCCCCCTGGCCGGGGGGGTTACCGGGGAGCTGTTTTTT
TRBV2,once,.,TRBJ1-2,CASSVQGNYGYTF,TGTGCCAGCAGTGTGCAGGGGAACTATGGCTACACCTTC
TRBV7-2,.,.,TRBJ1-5,CASSRQVSNQPQHF,TGTGCCAGCAGCCGACAGGTTAGCAATCAGCCCCAGCATTTT
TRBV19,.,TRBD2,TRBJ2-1,CASSGLVVYNEQFF,TGTGCCAGTAGTGGACTAGTGGTATACAATGAGCAGTTCTTC
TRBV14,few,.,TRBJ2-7,CASSQTGVISYEQYF,TGTGCCAGCAGCCAAACGGGAGTAATCTCCTACGAGCAGTACTTC
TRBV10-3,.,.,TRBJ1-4,CAISESDEKLFF,TGTGCCATCAGTGAGTCCGATGAAAAACTGTTTTTT
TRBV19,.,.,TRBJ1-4,CASSTDSRTNEKLFF,TGTGCCAGTAGTACCGACAGTCGTACTAATGAAAAACTGTTTTTT
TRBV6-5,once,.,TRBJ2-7,CASMTFRLPYEQYF,TGTGCCAGCATGACCTTCCGGCTCCCCTACGAGCAGTACTTC
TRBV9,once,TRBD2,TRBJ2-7,CASSVDLAGIYEQYF,TGTGCCAGCAGCGTAGATCTAGCGGGGATCTACGAGCAGTACTTC
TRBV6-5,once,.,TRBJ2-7,CASTERVVREQYF,TGTGCCAGCACGGAACGGGTTGTCCGCGAGCAGTACTTC
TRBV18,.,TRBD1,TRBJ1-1,CASSDRGRTEAFF,TGTGCCAGCTCGGACAGGGGCCGCACTGAAGCTTTCTTT
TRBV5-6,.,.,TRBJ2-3,CASSDVGTDTQYF,TGTGCCAGCAGCGACGTAGGGACAGATACGCAGTATTTT
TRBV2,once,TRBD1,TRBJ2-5,CASSFGQVEETQYF,TGTGCCAGTTCCTTTGGACAGGTTGAAGAGACCCAGTACTTC
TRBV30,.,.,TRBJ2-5,CAWSWTVRGTQYF,TGTGCCTGGAGTTGGACTGTGAGGGGGACCCAGTACTTC
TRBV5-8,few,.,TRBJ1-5,CASSSRGAYTLRSEPQHF,TGTGCCAGCAGCTCGAGGGGGGCGTACACCTTGCGGAGCGAGCCCCAGCATTTT
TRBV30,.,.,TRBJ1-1,CAWSGGSGTEAFF,TGTGCCTGGAGTGGGGGTAGTGGCACTGAAGCTTTCTTT
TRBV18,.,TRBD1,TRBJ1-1,CASSHNRGQDTEAFF,TGTGCCAGCTCACACAACAGGGGGCAGGACACTGAAGCTTTCTTT
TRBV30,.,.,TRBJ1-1,CAWSVRVGAFF,TGTGCCTGGAGTGTGAGGGTGGGAGCTTTCTTT
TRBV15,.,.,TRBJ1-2,CATSRATNWGYGYTF,TGTGCCACCAGCCGGGCGACCAATTGGGGCTATGGCTACACCTTC
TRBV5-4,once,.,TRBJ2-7,CASSSGSATLYEQYF,TGTGCCAGCAGCTCCGGTAGTGCGACCCTCTACGAGCAGTACTTC
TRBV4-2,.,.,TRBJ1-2,CASSRESNYGYTF,TGTGCCAGCAGCCGAGAATCTAACTATGGCTACACCTTC
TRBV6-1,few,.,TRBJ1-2,CASRQEGVYGYTF,TGTGCCAGCAGGCAGGAGGGAGTCTATGGCTACACCTTC
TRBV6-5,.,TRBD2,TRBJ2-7,CASSYSGGEQYF,TGTGCCAGCAGTTACTCGGGGGGGGAGCAGTACTTC
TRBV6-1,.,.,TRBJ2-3,CATLPQLLGADTQYF,TGTGCCACCTTGCCCCAACTCCTAGGGGCAGATACGCAGTATTTT